These 3 T cell receptor beta chains came from one sample sequenced in a study of CXCR3-negative and CXCR3-positive naive CD8 T cells. General study points: Comparison of naive cells showed more hydrophobic TRB CDR3s in CXCR3-positive than in CXCR3-negative naive cells.

Antigens for these TCRs are unknown. In preparing the TRB cDNA libraries, 5' RACE with UMI labels was used. For each CDR3 protein, TCRdb gives one entry from its re-call of the 5' RACE reads, without DNA. The table for this sample gives roughly 100,000 distinct CDR3 sequences. Sequencing was done on a sample of naive CXCR3+ CD8+ T cells from blood. Subset reported: CD45RO-CCR7+CD27+CD95- naive CD8+ T cells expressing CXCR3 (TNR3+). These receptor sequences come from a human donor in good health. Some clones in this sample may be carry-over from other donors' samples.

The rearrangement links TRBV20-1 to TRBJ2-1; without DNA, the TCRdb call of TRBD1 cannot be checked. CDR3 length equals 16 residues. The germline V gene encodes CDR1 DFQATT and CDR2 SNEGSKA (reference sequence). The CDR3 sequence is CSARDPGTEPYNEQFF.

The chain is built from TRBV29-1 and TRBJ2-7; TCRdb's D call of TRBD2 is untestable without DNA. Germline V gene data show CDR1 as SQVTM and CDR2 as ANQGSEA. CDR3 length equals 13 residues. This CDR3 reads CSVEPSGGYEQYF.

The chain has TRBV27 and TRBJ2-7; TCRdb selects TRBD1, and the lack of DNA leaves this call unchecked. This CDR3 comprises 14 residues. Looked up from germline, CDR1 is MNHEY and CDR2 is SMNVEV (reference sequence). The CDR3 here is CASSVSGGLAEQYF.